This TCR beta chain was recovered during a study of tumor-infiltrating lymphocytes in oesophageal squamous cell carcinoma. CDR3 length: 16 amino acids. V was pared by 1 base and J by 5 bases, with 8 bases of the junction left unmatched. Germline V gives CDR1 SGHVS, CDR2 FQNEAQ. Judged by abundance, this clonotype is medium-sized. MiXCR was run by TCRdb on the PCR reads, yielding one entry per CDR3 protein. Altogether 24,000 or so distinct CDR3 sequences are present, roughly 40% being singletons, with the ten largest covering about 25%. The chain joins TRBV7-8 to TRBJ2-3; TRBD1 matches 8 bases. The sequence came from a male donor with esophageal squamous cell carcinoma. The specimen sequenced was esophageal tumor tissue. CDR3 sequence reads: CASSLEGRGLGDTQYF. CDR3 sequence (DNA): TGTGCCAGCAGCTTAGAAGGCAGGGGGCTCGGAGATACGCAGTATTTT.